This T cell receptor (beta chain) was profiled in a study of tissue T cells after allogeneic stem cell transplantation. The study's findings and limits: Shared clones across patients were few; motif clustering revealed tissue-specific shared signatures. Anatomically similar tissues had similar TCR repertoires within each patient. Only a limited share of tissue TCRs appeared in blood or spleen.

Germline CDR1 MNHEY, CDR2 SMNVEV (reference sequence). The CDR3 consists of 15 residues. Trimming at V came to 7 bases and at J to 5 bases, leaving 11 bases not matched to a gene. Sequencing was performed with immunoSEQ multiplex PCR; in TCRdb, only in-frame clones are kept and a portion is missing. The repertoire includes approximately 12,000 clones, around 70% of them detected once, and approximately 14% sits in the top ten. This clone was counted only a few times. Its cognate antigen is unknown. GI sites, liver, skin and spleen were taken after median 9.75 post-mortem hours. The chain carries TRBV27 and TRBJ2-5; TRBD1 matches at 9 bases. The sequence was obtained from a woman aged 18-49 years with breast cancer. The sequences come from tissue from the right colon, collected at autopsy. The chain's CDR3 is CASTHKGTGWETQYF. DNA of the CDR3: TGTGCCAGCACTCACAAGGGGACAGGGTGGGAGACCCAGTACTTC.